These 10 T cell receptor beta chains came from one sample sequenced in a study of CD8+CD57+ T cells in acquired aplastic anemia. For sequencing, patients were chosen who had shown expansion of CD8+CD57+ cells by flow cytometry. Both TCR beta VDJ combination and CDR3 sequence profiling were carried out. Genomic DNA was the template for this profiling. TCRdb re-derived calls from the reads in MiXCR, one entry per CDR3 protein. The table lists 200,000 to 250,000 distinct CDR3 sequences, approximately 65% of them singletons. Sequencing was carried out using sorted CD4+, CD8+, or CD8+CD57+ T cells (not recorded which) from PBMCs. These receptors were taken from a human donor with aplastic anemia.

This clonotype was seen only a few times. This chain joins TRBV4-1 and TRBJ1-2, with TRBD1 matching 7 bases. Germline trimming cut 4 bases from V and 11 bases from J; bases unmatched to any gene: 10. This CDR3 spans 13 amino acids. Germline lookup yields CDR1 MGHRA and CDR2 YSYEKL. CDR3 loop: CASSPIGTAIYTF. The CDR3 DNA reads as TGCGCCAGCAGCCCCATTGGGACAGCGATTTACACCTTC.

In this sample, this clonotype turned up a few times. V usage is TRBV4-3 and J usage is TRBJ2-5; 8 bases are shared with TRBD2. The length of the CDR3 is 14 residues. Trimming cost V 4 bases and J 1 base; bases outside gene matches: 2. Germline CDR1 and CDR2: LGHNA and YSLEER. For the CDR3, the DNA is TGCGCCAGCAGCCTCGGGACTAGCCAAGAGACCCAGTACTTC. It is translated as CASSLGTSQETQYF.

The chain couples TRBV10-3 to TRBJ1-3; D is unresolved. Deletions cut 8 bases from V and 1 base from J, with 9 bases between. There are 13 residues in the CDR3. In germline, CDR1 is ENHRY, CDR2 SYGVKD. The CDR3 sequence: CAISWSSGNTIYF. In nucleotides, the CDR3 is TGTGCCATCTCTTGGAGTTCTGGAAACACCATATATTTT.

J is TRBJ1-6 and V is TRBV7-8; a weak D match, TRBD1 (6 bases). The CDR3 extends over 15 amino acids. Germline V gene lookup returns CDR1 SGHVS and CDR2 FQNEAQ. Trimming removed 6 bases from V and 10 bases from J, with 19 bases in between. DNA for the CDR3: TGTGCCAGCAGTTCGGGGGGGCCGGTGGGATCACCCCTCCACTTT. This gives the protein CASSSGGPVGSPLHF. The full variable domain, rest sourced from reference TRBV7-8 and TRBJ1-6, is GAGVSQSPRYKVAKRGQDVALRCDPISGHVSLFWYQQALGQGPEFLTYFQNEAQLDKSGLPSDRFFAERPEGSVSTLKIQRTQQEDSAVYLCASSSGGPVGSPLHFGNGTRLTVT.

J is TRBJ2-3 and V is TRBV5-1; TRBD2 agrees at 16 bases. Trimming cost V 4 bases and J 2 bases; bases outside gene matches: 4. The CDR3 runs 17 residues. In germline, CDR1 is SGHRS, CDR2 YFSETQ. The CDR3 DNA reads as TGCGCCAGCAGCAAGGGACTAGCGGGGGGGCCCACAGATACGCAGTATTTT. Protein: CASSKGLAGGPTDTQYF.

Comment on this clonotype: Mismatch with germline at one junction end may stem from a read error. The chain has TRBV5-1 and TRBJ1-6, with a weak D call TRBD1 (6 bases). CDR1 is SGHRS, CDR2 YFSETQ, per germline. The CDR3 runs 16 residues. The CDR3 protein is CASSLAPRRDNSPLHF. Here the CDR3 DNA reads TGCGCCAGCAGCTTGGCCCCGCGCAGGGACAATTCACCCCTCCACTTC.

V usage is TRBV14 and J usage is TRBJ2-7; tentative D call: TRBD2 (7 bases). The CDR3 consists of 17 residues. Per germline, CDR1 SGHDN and CDR2 FVKESK. Trimming removed 4 bases from V and 5 bases from J, with 24 bases in between. In DNA, the CDR3 is TGTGCCAGCAGCCGCGGGGGTTGGAGGGGGAAGGAGAACGAGCAGTACTTC. Its translation: CASSRGGWRGKENEQYF.

This clonotype was found once. The genes are TRBV2 and TRBJ1-5; D gene uncertain. The V and J ends lost 6 bases and 0 bases respectively, with 9 bases between them. This CDR3 is 14 amino acids long. Germline values: CDR1 SNHLY, CDR2 FYNNEI. The CDR3 DNA follows: TGTGCCAGCAGAGTTGGGGTTAGCAATCAGCCCCAGCATTTT. This gives the protein CASRVGVSNQPQHF.

This clonotype occurred many times. The chain is built from TRBV5-1 and TRBJ2-1; 8 nucleotides line up with TRBD2. Trimming removed 0 bases from V and 7 bases from J; junction bases left unmatched: 12. CDR3 length: 17 residues. CDR1 SGHRS and CDR2 YFSETQ come from the germline V gene. The CDR3: CASSLVPTSGDFNEQFF. The CDR3 coding sequence is TGCGCCAGCAGCTTGGTTCCCACTAGCGGTGATTTTAATGAGCAGTTCTTC.

The table lists this clonotype with a few counts. The chain uses TRBV5-1 and TRBJ2-7, with TRBD1 matching over 11 bases. This CDR3 has 14 amino acids. CDR1 is SGHRS, CDR2 YFSETQ, per germline. Trimming at V came to 0 bases and at J to 5 bases, leaving 1 base not matched to a gene. CDR3 sequence reads: CASSLGTGGNEQYF. The CDR3 DNA is TGCGCCAGCAGCTTGGGGACAGGGGGCAACGAGCAGTACTTC.